The sequence of this T cell receptor (beta chain) was determined in a study of shared clonotypes between healthy human individuals (dated by TCRdb to about 2020). A note on the overall study: The cohort included a few men and a couple of women between 18 and 49 years of age. For each donor, CD4 naive and CD4 memory were each given three plates, CD8 naive was given two plates, and CD8 memory was given one plate. To estimate repertoire size and how much clonotypes are shared between individuals, the study performed deep sequencing of blood TCR repertoires from roughly five healthy adults. To increase sequencing depth and limit assay-specific biases, different laboratories used diverse techniques to prepare libraries and sequence TCR repertoires. Each donor's leukapheresis produced roughly between about 0.8 and 10 billion PBMCs.

Paper-wide results and their limitations: Pairwise subsampling led to the expectation that sequencing depth would affect the degree of clonotype sharing among donors. Approximately 5% of naive CD4, roughly 3.6% of naive CD8, around 2.3% of memory CD4, and 0.4% of memory CD8 clonotypes were shared across a few donors. Incomplete sequencing was indicated by rarefaction of sorted-subset datasets, despite the large sequencing depth. Naive subsets generally had larger estimated clonotype richness than memory subsets. Sampling was limited to blood, and TCR repertoires in tissue likely differ from TCR repertoires in blood. Clonotypes shared by all four sorted-subset donors showed higher generation probabilities than non-shared clonotypes. The genetic and exposure-history diversity represented was limited by the small number of donors.

The germline V gene encodes CDR1 WNHNN and CDR2 SYGVQD (reference sequence). The CDR3 has 15 amino acids, counting the end cysteine and phenylalanine. Just CDR3 DNA is preserved here, 45 bases in frame from base 1. V lost 5 bases and J lost 4 bases; the stretch between them is 17 bases long. Healthy HIV-negative adults with no recently reported acute infections or vaccinations were included as donors. Every donor was a Caucasian adult living in Nashville, Tennessee, USA. Magnetic negative selection was used to enrich CD4+ T cells, after which naive cells were positively selected on CD45RA and the negative fraction became the memory subset. Blood was obtained by leukapheresis, after which PBMCs were separated by Ficoll-Histopaque density gradient centrifugation and cryopreserved in liquid nitrogen vapor phase. Analytical flow cytometry was used to check the purity and quantity of each magnetically sorted T cell population. Genomic DNA was isolated from every sorted fraction and measured by UV absorbance on a Nanodrop 2000c.

TCR CDR3 regions were amplified from genomic DNA by multiplex PCR using the deep immunoSEQ assay. Extracted genomic DNA from each cell subset was distributed evenly across all wells of several immunoSEQ 96-well plates, and each plate was treated as a replicate. For sorted subsets, each replicate PCR was loaded with about 0.2 ug genomic DNA, equivalent to about 33,000 T cell genomes. Purified libraries were measured with a Qubit 3.0 fluorometer, size-checked on a Bioanalyzer 2100, and measured again with the KAPA Library Quantification kit. Every immunoSEQ 96-well plate was sequenced on a dedicated single-read 150-cycle Illumina NextSeq 550 flow cell. The authors' pipeline ran thus. The immunoSEQ output contained only junctional sequences without quality scores, so filtering could not match that applied to full-length reads. Sequences were annotated with PyIR, a Python wrapper for IgBLAST v1.9, using IMGT germline references to assign V/J genes and CDR3. Reads with weak V/J assignments (E-value above 1e-6), missing CDR3, stop codons, out-of-frame junctions, or ambiguous translated residues were removed. V3J clonotypes were defined as sequences sharing an identical inferred V gene, J gene, and CDR3 amino acid sequence. The percentage overlap between two repertoires was calculated by dividing the number of shared unique clonotypes by the size of the smaller repertoire. Repertoire richness was assessed with RTK rarefaction, the Chao1 estimator, and Recon v2.1 estimates of unobserved clonotypes. For all TCRbeta clonotypes obtained by the gDNA method from a few donors, generation probabilities were computed with OLGA. Entries here come from immuneACCESS through TCRdb and include only in-frame sequences with V and J called. Some clones fail to appear in such tables; in the studies checked, an unresolved V gene covers under half of the shortfall, and the cause of the remainder is unknown. V, J and clone size derive from that table, while D and trimming were established from the DNA sequence. In this sample the table shows hundreds of thousands of clones, over 65% of which occur a single time. The ten largest clones take up 1.5% to 2% of the sample.

About this clone itself: What this receptor recognizes is not known. Base quality data are lacking; no much larger clone is found one base away.

The specimen was memory CD4+ T cells sorted from blood. Sample cell subset or site, as interpreted from the label and publication: CD45RA-negative fraction. The source is a woman aged 25 to 45 in good health. In this chain, TRBV10-1 is recombined with TRBJ1-2; the D gene assignment is ambiguous. The DNA sequence reads TGCGCCAGCAGTAAGATGGCAGGCCATTTCTATGGCTACACCTTC. The encoded protein is CASSKMAGHFYGYTF.